Following are 24 T cell receptor beta chains from one sample sequenced in a study of OX40 agonist ivuxolimab in advanced cancers. This table comes from immunoSEQ multiplex PCR, and its TCRdb copy is limited to in-frame clones, with some not included. This repertoire shows about 64,000 clones, roughly 90% found once; its top ten account for 2.8%. The input for sequencing was CD4+ or CD8+ T cells sorted from blood, taken in a trial of the OX40 agonist ivuxolimab. These receptor sequences come from an adult with an advanced solid tumor such as melanoma, head and neck, liver or kidney cancer.

The V gene is TRBV7-9, the J gene TRBJ2-3, with 7 bases that match TRBD2. The CDR3 extends over 15 amino acids. V lost 6 bases, J lost 2 bases, and 8 bases stayed unmatched. CDR1 and CDR2 (germline): SEHNR, FQNEAQ (reference sequence). CDR3 sequence (DNA): TGTGCCAGCAGTAAGACGGGAGGTCTCACAGATACGCAGTATTTT. Its translation is CASSKTGGLTDTQYF.

The chain is built from TRBV5-1 and TRBJ2-1; TRBD2 matches at 9 bases. This CDR3 has 15 residues. Trimming removed 1 base from V and 9 bases from J; junction bases left unmatched: 8. The germline gives CDR1 SGHRS, CDR2 YFSETQ. This CDR3 is CASSLSASGNLEQFF. In DNA, the CDR3 is TGCGCCAGCAGCTTGTCGGCTAGCGGGAATCTTGAGCAGTTCTTC.

This clone was observed once. The chain joins TRBV5-1 to TRBJ1-1, with D perhaps TRBD1 (5 bases). Trimming cost V 6 bases and J 3 bases, with 12 bases left between them. CDR1 and CDR2 from the germline V gene are SGHRS and YFSETQ. CDR3 length: 13 amino acids. CDR3 sequence: CASTRQLDTEAFF. For the CDR3, the DNA is TGCGCCAGCACTAGACAGCTAGACACTGAAGCTTTCTTT.

This clone came up once. The gene calls are TRBV19 and TRBJ2-7; TRBD2 aligns across 12 bases. Germline lookup yields CDR1 LNHDA and CDR2 SQIVND (reference sequence). The CDR3 length is 16 residues. The V and J ends lost 3 bases and 6 bases, in that order; junction bases with no gene match: 9. For the CDR3, the DNA is TGTGCCAGTAGTATGAACGGACTAGCGGGACATGGCGAGCAGTACTTC. Its translation is CASSMNGLAGHGEQYF.

V gene TRBV18 combines with J gene TRBJ2-5, with D tentatively TRBD1 (5 bases). The ends were cut back, 0 bases at V and 2 bases at J, with 10 bases in the middle. Germline lookup yields CDR1 KGHSH and CDR2 LQKENI. The CDR3 totals 15 residues. The CDR3 here is CASSPPGQRQETQYF. DNA of the CDR3: TGTGCCAGCTCACCACCCGGACAACGACAAGAGACCCAGTACTTC. The complete variable domain, with remaining parts taken from reference TRBV18 and TRBJ2-5, reads NAGVMQNPRHLVRRRGQEARLRCSPMKGHSHVYWYRQLPEEGLKFMVYLQKENIIDESGMPKERFSAEFPKEGPSILRIQQVVRGDSAAYFCASSPPGQRQETQYFGPGTRLLVL.

CDR3: CASSPGPLFREQFF. CDR3 nucleotide sequence: TGTGCCAGCAGCCCCGGGCCACTCTTCAGAGAGCAGTTCTTC. The genes are TRBV27 and TRBJ2-1, with D unresolved. CDR1 MNHEY and CDR2 SMNVEV come from the germline V gene (reference sequence). This CDR3 comprises 14 residues. With 6 bases removed from V and 10 bases from J, the gap between germline ends came to 19 bases.

V usage is TRBV19 and J usage is TRBJ2-3; 8 bases map to TRBD2. The germline V gene has CDR1 LNHDA and CDR2 SQIVND (reference sequence). V gave up 8 bases and J gave up 1 base; unmatched junction bases: 11. This CDR3 region has 16 residues. Written as DNA, the CDR3 is TGTGCCAGTCGCTCCGAAGGTAGCGGGGGCACAGATACGCAGTATTTT. Protein product: CASRSEGSGGTDTQYF. Supplemented by reference TRBV19 and TRBJ2-3, the full variable domain reads DGGITQSPKYLFRKEGQNVTLSCEQNLNHDAMYWYRQDPGQGLRLIYYSQIVNDFQKGDIAEGYSVSREKKESFPLTVTSAQKNPTAFYLCASRSEGSGGTDTQYFGPGTRLTVL.

This rearrangement joins TRBV7-3 to TRBJ2-5; no firm D call. The CDR3 length is 13 residues. Deletions cut 1 base from V and 5 bases from J, with 8 bases between. Germline assignment: CDR1 SGHTA and CDR2 FQGTGA. CDR3 DNA sequence: TGTGCCAGCAGCTTAAATCTCGGGGAGACCCAGTACTTC. This codes for CASSLNLGETQYF.

This clone was recorded once. The V call is TRBV5-1, the J call TRBJ1-3, with D maybe TRBD1 (5 bases). Trimming stripped 4 bases from V and 0 bases from J, with 14 bases between. The germline V gene has CDR1 SGHRS and CDR2 YFSETQ. This CDR3 is 16 amino acids long. CDR3 loop: CASSRSTGASGNTIYF. Here the CDR3 DNA reads TGCGCCAGCAGCAGATCAACAGGAGCCTCTGGAAACACCATATATTTT.

The chain is built from TRBV27 and TRBJ2-2; TRBD2 is a possible D gene (6 bases). The germline gives CDR1 MNHEY, CDR2 SMNVEV (reference sequence). CDR3 length: 17 residues. Trimming removed 3 bases at V and 1 base at J, with 15 bases between. CDR3: CASSFSDGSRNTGELFF. Here the CDR3 DNA reads TGTGCCAGCAGTTTCTCAGACGGGAGCCGGAACACCGGGGAGCTGTTTTTT.

This chain connects TRBV10-3 to TRBJ2-7, with D hard to call. The germline V gene has CDR1 ENHRY and CDR2 SYGVKD. This CDR3 spans 13 amino acids. V was clipped by 4 bases and J by 4 bases, with 11 bases between them. This chain's CDR3 is CAISGGRQYEQYF. CDR3 DNA: TGTGCCATCAGTGGGGGTAGGCAATACGAGCAGTACTTC.

The genes are TRBV27 and TRBJ1-1, with a weak D call TRBD1 (5 bases). Trimming pared 4 bases from V and 0 bases from J, leaving 9 bases between. The CDR3 consists of 14 residues. Germline V lookup: CDR1 MNHEY, CDR2 SMNVEV (reference sequence). The CDR3 DNA follows: TGTGCCAGCAGTTGGGACGGATTGAACACTGAAGCTTTCTTT. It translates to CASSWDGLNTEAFF.

The gene calls are TRBV7-9 and TRBJ2-7, with D perhaps matching TRBD2 (5 bases). The CDR3 runs to 14 residues. CDR1 is SEHNR and CDR2 is FQNEAQ in the germline V gene (reference sequence). Trimming cost V 2 bases and J 2 bases, with 10 bases left between them. The CDR3 DNA sequence: TGTGCCAGCAGCTTAACCGGGGTGACCTACGAGCAGTACTTC. Translation: CASSLTGVTYEQYF. The full variable domain, completed using reference TRBV7-9 and TRBJ2-7, is DTGVSQNPRHKITKRGQNVTFRCDPISEHNRLYWYRQTLGQGPEFLTYFQNEAQLEKSRLLSDRFSAERPKGSFSTLEIQRTEQGDSAMYLCASSLTGVTYEQYFGPGTRLTVT.

The chain links TRBV10-3 to TRBJ2-5; tentatively, D is TRBD1 or TRBD2 (7 bases each). In germline, CDR1 is ENHRY, CDR2 SYGVKD. The V end was cut by 2 bases, the J end by 5 bases, with 12 bases between. The CDR3 loop spans 14 amino acids. CDR3 in DNA: TGTGCCATCAGTGAGGGCAGGGGGGGGGAGACCCAGTACTTC. Translation: CAISEGRGGETQYF.

Concerning this clone: The same CDR3 is also encoded by other DNA sequences in this sample. The rearrangement joins TRBV19 to TRBJ1-1, with D unclear. The CDR3 has 13 amino acids. V lost 1 base and J 1 base, leaving 4 bases between the germline ends. The germline V gene has CDR1 LNHDA and CDR2 SQIVND (reference sequence). For the CDR3, the DNA is TGTGCCAGTAGTATAGGACAGAACACTGAAGCTTTCTTT. This translates into CASSIGQNTEAFF.

The rearrangement joins TRBV5-4 to TRBJ1-2; D gene ambiguous. The CDR3 is made up of 14 amino acids. The ends were cut back, 4 bases at V and 0 bases at J, with 10 bases in the middle. Germline loops: CDR1 SGHNT, CDR2 YYREEE (reference sequence). The CDR3 sequence: CASSGDAANYGYTF. In nucleotides, the CDR3 is TGTGCCAGCAGCGGGGATGCCGCTAACTATGGCTACACCTTC.

The V gene is TRBV19, the J gene TRBJ2-3; 9 nucleotides line up with TRBD2. The CDR3 is made up of 14 amino acids. Germline V lookup: CDR1 LNHDA, CDR2 SQIVND (reference sequence). The junction had 2 bases not matched to a gene; V was cut back by 5 bases and J by 2 bases. The CDR3 DNA follows: TGTGCCAGTAGTCTAGCGGGGATCACAGATACGCAGTATTTT. Encoded protein: CASSLAGITDTQYF.

The chain is built from TRBV4-2 and TRBJ1-5; possible D gene TRBD1, 5 bases. CDR3 length: 15 amino acids. Germline V gene data show CDR1 as LGHNA and CDR2 as YNFKEQ. V was trimmed by 1 base and J by 3 bases, leaving 10 bases between them. The CDR3 sequence: CASSQVYRSNQPQHF. CDR3 DNA: TGTGCCAGCAGCCAAGTCTACAGGTCCAATCAGCCCCAGCATTTT.

The chain employs TRBV5-1 and TRBJ2-3; 8 bases match TRBD2. Germline-derived CDR1 and CDR2 are SGHRS and YFSETQ. This CDR3 spans 16 amino acids. With V trimmed by 2 bases and J by 0 bases, 5 bases remained unmatched. CDR3 protein: CASSLGTSLSTDTQYF. CDR3 nucleotides: TGCGCCAGCAGCTTAGGGACTAGTCTCAGCACAGATACGCAGTATTTT.

The rearrangement joins TRBV10-2 to TRBJ2-7, with D tentatively TRBD2 (5 bases). The CDR3 is 12 residues long. Trimming took 4 bases from V and 5 from J, leaving 9 bases between them. Germline values: CDR1 WSHSY, CDR2 SAAADI. This CDR3 reads CASSAGDNEQYF. CDR3 nucleotides: TGCGCCAGCAGTGCCGGGGATAACGAGCAGTACTTC.

The chain links TRBV6-5 to TRBJ1-6; TRBD1 is a possible D gene (5 bases). The CDR3 has 14 amino acids. Germline-derived CDR1 and CDR2 are MNHEY and SVGAGI. Trimming pared 10 bases from V and 6 bases from J, leaving 16 bases between. CDR3 coding DNA: TGTGCCACCTCCGCAGACAGTCCTAATTCACCCCTCCACTTT. Its protein is CATSADSPNSPLHF.

DNA for the CDR3: TGTGCCAGCAGTTACTCCCCGGGACAGAACTCCTACGAGCAGTACTTC. It is translated as CASSYSPGQNSYEQYF. J is TRBJ2-7 and V is TRBV6-6; 7 bases line up with TRBD1. The CDR3 is made up of 16 amino acids. Looked up from germline, CDR1 is MNHNY and CDR2 is SVGAGI (reference sequence). The ends lost 0 bases at V and 0 bases at J; junction bases unmatched: 5.

The V call is TRBV12-5, the J call TRBJ2-3, with TRBD2 matching 13 bases. CDR1 LGHNT and CDR2 FRNRAP come from the germline V gene. CDR3 length equals 20 residues. J gave up 2 bases and V 0 bases, and 11 bases lay outside the gene matches. Here the CDR3 reads CASGLVREGLAGAHTDTQYF. CDR3 sequence (DNA): TGTGCTAGTGGTTTGGTACGAGAAGGACTAGCGGGAGCCCACACAGATACGCAGTATTTT.

This clone was found once. This chain joins TRBV15 and TRBJ2-7, with TRBD1 identical over 8 bases. The CDR3 has 16 residues. Trimming took 1 base from V and 4 from J; bases not matched to a gene: 9. The germline gives CDR1 LNHNV, CDR2 YYDKDF (reference sequence). CDR3 in DNA: TGTGCCACCAGCAGAGCTGGGCAGGGGGCGAGGTACGAGCAGTACTTC. Translation: CATSRAGQGARYEQYF.